The clone carrying this T cell receptor beta chain was detected only a few times. The antigen is not known. Via MiXCR, TCRdb re-called the reads, giving one row per CDR3 protein. The sample has about 69,000 distinct CDR3 sequences; about 29% are singletons. This sample stems from a study of T cell repertoires in cytomegalovirus infection. On the study more broadly: Well-studied HLA-B-restricted CMV epitopes were used in the study alongside recently identified HLA-C-restricted ones. Indicated by public TCR beta signatures were CMV infection and matching HLA type. Overall study results and limits: Ex vivo responses were dominated by HLA-C-restricted CMV-specific TCR beta clonotypes. CMV carriers having the relevant HLA were flagged by cumulative public TCR beta family frequency.

V lost 0 bases to trimming and J lost 5 bases; unmatched junction nucleotides: 4. From germline, CDR1 is MGHRA and CDR2 YSYEKL. The CDR3 contains 16 residues. V usage is TRBV4-1 and J usage is TRBJ2-2, with TRBD1 identical over 9 bases. Material: CD8+ T cells from cultured PBMCs, obtained from culture after CMV antigen stimulation. This clonotype was obtained from a human donor in good health (CMV status not recorded). Some clones in this sample may be carry-over from other donors' samples. In DNA form, the CDR3 reads TGCGCCAGCAGCCAAGAGGGACAGGGCAGGACCGGGGAGCTGTTTTTT. Residues: CASSQEGQGRTGELFF.